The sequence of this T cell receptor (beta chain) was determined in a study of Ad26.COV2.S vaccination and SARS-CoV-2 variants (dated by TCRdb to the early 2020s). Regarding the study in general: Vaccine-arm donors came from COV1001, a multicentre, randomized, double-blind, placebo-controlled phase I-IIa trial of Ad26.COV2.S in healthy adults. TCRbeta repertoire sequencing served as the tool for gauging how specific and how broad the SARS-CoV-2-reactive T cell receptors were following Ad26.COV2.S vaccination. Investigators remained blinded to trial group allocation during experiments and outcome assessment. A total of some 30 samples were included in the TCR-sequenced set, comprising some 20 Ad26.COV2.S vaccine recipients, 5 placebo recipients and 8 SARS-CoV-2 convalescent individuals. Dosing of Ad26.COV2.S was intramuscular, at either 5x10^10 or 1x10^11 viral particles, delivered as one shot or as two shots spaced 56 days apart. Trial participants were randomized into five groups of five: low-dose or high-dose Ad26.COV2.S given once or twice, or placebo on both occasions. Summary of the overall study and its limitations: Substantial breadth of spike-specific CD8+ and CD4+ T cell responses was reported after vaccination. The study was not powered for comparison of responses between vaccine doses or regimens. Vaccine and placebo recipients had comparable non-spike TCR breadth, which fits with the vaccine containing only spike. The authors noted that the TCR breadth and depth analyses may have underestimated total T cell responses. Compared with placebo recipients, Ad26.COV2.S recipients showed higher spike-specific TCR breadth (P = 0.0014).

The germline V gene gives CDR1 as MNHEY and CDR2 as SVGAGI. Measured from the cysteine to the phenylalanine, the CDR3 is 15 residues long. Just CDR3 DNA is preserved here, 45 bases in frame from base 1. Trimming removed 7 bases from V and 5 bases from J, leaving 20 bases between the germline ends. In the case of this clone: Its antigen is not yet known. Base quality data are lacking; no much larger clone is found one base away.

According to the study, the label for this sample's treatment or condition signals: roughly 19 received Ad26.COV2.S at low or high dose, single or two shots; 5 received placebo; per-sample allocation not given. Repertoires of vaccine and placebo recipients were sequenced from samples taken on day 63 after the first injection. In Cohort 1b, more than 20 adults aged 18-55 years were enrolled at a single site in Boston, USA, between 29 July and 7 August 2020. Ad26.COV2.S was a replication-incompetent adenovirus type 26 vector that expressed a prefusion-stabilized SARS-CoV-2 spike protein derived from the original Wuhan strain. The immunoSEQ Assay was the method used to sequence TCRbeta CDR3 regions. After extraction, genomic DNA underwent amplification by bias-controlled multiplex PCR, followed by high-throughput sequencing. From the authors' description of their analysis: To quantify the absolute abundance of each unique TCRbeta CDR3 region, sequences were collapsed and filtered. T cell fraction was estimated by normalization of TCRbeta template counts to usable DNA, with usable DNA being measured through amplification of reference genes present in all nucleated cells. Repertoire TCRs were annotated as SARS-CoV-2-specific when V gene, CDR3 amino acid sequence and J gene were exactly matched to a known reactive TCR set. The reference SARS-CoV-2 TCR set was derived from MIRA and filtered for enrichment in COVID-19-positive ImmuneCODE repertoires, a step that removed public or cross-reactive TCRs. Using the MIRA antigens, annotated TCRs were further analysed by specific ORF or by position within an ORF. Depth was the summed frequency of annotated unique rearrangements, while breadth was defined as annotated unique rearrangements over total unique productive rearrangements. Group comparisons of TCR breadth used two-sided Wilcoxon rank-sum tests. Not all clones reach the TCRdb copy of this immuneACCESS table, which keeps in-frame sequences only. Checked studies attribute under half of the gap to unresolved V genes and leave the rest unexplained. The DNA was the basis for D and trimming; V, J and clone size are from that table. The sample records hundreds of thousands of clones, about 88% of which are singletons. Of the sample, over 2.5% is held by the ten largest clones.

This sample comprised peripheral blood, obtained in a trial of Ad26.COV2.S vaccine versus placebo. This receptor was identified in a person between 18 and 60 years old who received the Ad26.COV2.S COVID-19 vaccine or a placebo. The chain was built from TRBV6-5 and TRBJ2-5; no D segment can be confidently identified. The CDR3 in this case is CASTTPVPLRETQYF. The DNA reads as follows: TGTGCCAGCACCACCCCAGTCCCGTTGAGGGAGACCCAGTACTTC.